These 20 T cell receptor beta chains originate from one sample sequenced in a study of CXCR3-negative and CXCR3-positive naive CD8 T cells. The TRB libraries of cDNA were built by UMI-labeled 5' RACE. TCRdb re-called the 5' RACE reads; every CDR3 protein appears as one record, without DNA. The table lists over 100,000 distinct CDR3 sequences. What was sequenced was naive CXCR3- CD8+ T cells from blood. Subset denoted: CD45RO-CCR7+CD27+CD95- naive CD8+ T cells lacking CXCR3 (TNR3-). These TCRs come from a human donor in good health. Some clones in this sample may be carry-over from other donors' samples.

The rearrangement joins TRBV4-1 to TRBJ2-7; TCRdb reports TRBD2, a call that lacks DNA to check it against. CDR1 MGHRA and CDR2 YSYEKL come from the germline V gene. The CDR3 totals 15 residues. This CDR3 reads CASSQVLADPYEQYF.

The genes are TRBV7-9 and TRBJ1-1; TCRdb designates TRBD1, a call that cannot be tested without DNA. The CDR3 loop spans 16 amino acids. Germline CDR1 is SEHNR and CDR2 is FQNEAQ (reference sequence). Here the CDR3 reads CASSPRGDPGGTEAFF.

The chain joins TRBV5-1 to TRBJ2-3; TCRdb calls TRBD1, which cannot be checked without DNA. CDR1 is SGHRS and CDR2 is YFSETQ in the germline V gene. The CDR3 loop spans 14 amino acids. The CDR3: CASRQTGRPDTQYF.

This chain connects TRBV11-3 to TRBJ2-7; as DNA is missing, the TRBD1 call by TCRdb cannot be tested. The CDR3 sequence is 15 residues long. CDR1 and CDR2 from the germline V gene are SGHNT and YENEEA. The CDR3 sequence is CASSLDPGQYYEQYF.

The chain couples TRBV6-4 to TRBJ2-7; the TRBD2 assignment by TCRdb is unverifiable without DNA. Per the germline V gene, CDR1 is MRHNA and CDR2 is SNTAGT. The CDR3 consists of 15 residues. This chain's CDR3 is CASSVTSGSSYEQYF.

The chain carries TRBV14 and TRBJ2-3. This CDR3 spans 17 amino acids. Germline V gene data show CDR1 as SGHDN and CDR2 as FVKESK. CDR3 protein: CASSQVLGLAGTDTQYF.

This chain joins TRBV24-1 and TRBJ2-1; TCRdb lists TRBD2, though no DNA is available to test this call. The CDR3 extends over 18 amino acids. Germline V gene lookup returns CDR1 KGHDR and CDR2 SFDVKD. The CDR3 is CATSDYLGASGRDNEQFF.

V and J are TRBV4-1 and TRBJ1-2. Germline loops: CDR1 MGHRA, CDR2 YSYEKL. The CDR3 sequence is 15 residues long. The CDR3: CASSQDGVANYGYTF.

This chain connects TRBV7-3 to TRBJ2-5; the TRBD1 assignment by TCRdb is unverifiable without DNA. This CDR3 region has 16 residues. Germline V gene data show CDR1 as SGHTA and CDR2 as FQGTGA. CDR3 sequence: CASSLTGTGSLETQYF.

The CDR3 region is CASSQGDSGNEQYF. V and J are TRBV4-1 and TRBJ2-7; no DNA is available, so the TRBD1 call from TCRdb remains unchecked. CDR1 is MGHRA and CDR2 is YSYEKL in the germline V gene. The CDR3 covers 14 residues.

The chain recombines TRBV7-9 with TRBJ1-2. The CDR3 is 16 amino acids. CDR1 is SEHNR and CDR2 is FQNEAQ in the germline V gene (reference sequence). CDR3 amino acids: CASSLDHIRSFYGYTF.

The chain joins TRBV4-1 to TRBJ2-7; TCRdb calls TRBD2, which cannot be checked without DNA. Germline V lookup: CDR1 MGHRA, CDR2 YSYEKL. This CDR3 has 15 amino acids. The CDR3 region is CASSQDILAGYEQYF.

The rearrangement links TRBV23-1 to TRBJ1-2. TRBV23-1 is sorted into the ORF group, with uncertain function. The CDR3 loop spans 11 amino acids. The CDR3 spells CASRTSGGYTF.

The genes are TRBV12-3 or TRBV12-4 and TRBJ2-2; the D gene TCRdb calls, TRBD2, cannot be checked with no DNA. The CDR3 runs to 12 residues. The chain's CDR3 is CATQLEGGELFF.

This rearrangement joins TRBV6-4 to TRBJ1-1; with no DNA, the TCRdb D assignment of TRBD1 cannot be verified. Germline V gene data show CDR1 as MRHNA and CDR2 as SNTAGT. The CDR3 has 13 residues. This CDR3 reads CASSDGGSTEAFF.

The gene calls are TRBV20-1 and TRBJ2-3; TCRdb gives TRBD1 as the D gene, but with no DNA this cannot be confirmed. Per the germline V gene, CDR1 is DFQATT and CDR2 is SNEGSKA (reference sequence). The CDR3 runs 16 residues. The CDR3 spells CSARAPSGGATDTQYF.

The chain employs TRBV7-9 and TRBJ1-1. This CDR3 region has 12 residues. The germline V gene encodes CDR1 SEHNR and CDR2 FQNEAQ (reference sequence). The CDR3 is CASSSGGREAFF.

The chain joins TRBV6-5 to TRBJ1-1; TCRdb lists TRBD1, though no DNA is available to test this call. CDR1 is MNHEY and CDR2 is SVGAGI in the germline V gene. The CDR3 has 15 residues. The CDR3 reads CASSYGQGGYTEAFF.

The chain recombines TRBV5-1 with TRBJ2-2; TCRdb calls TRBD1, which cannot be checked without DNA. The CDR3 runs to 17 residues. CDR1 is SGHRS and CDR2 is YFSETQ in the germline V gene. The CDR3 region is CASSLAGGTTNTGELFF.

This rearrangement joins TRBV7-3 to TRBJ1-4; TCRdb outputs TRBD1, but without DNA this stays unchecked. Per the germline V gene, CDR1 is SGHTA and CDR2 is FQGTGA. The CDR3 has 14 residues. CDR3 sequence: CASSLGPGDEKLFF.